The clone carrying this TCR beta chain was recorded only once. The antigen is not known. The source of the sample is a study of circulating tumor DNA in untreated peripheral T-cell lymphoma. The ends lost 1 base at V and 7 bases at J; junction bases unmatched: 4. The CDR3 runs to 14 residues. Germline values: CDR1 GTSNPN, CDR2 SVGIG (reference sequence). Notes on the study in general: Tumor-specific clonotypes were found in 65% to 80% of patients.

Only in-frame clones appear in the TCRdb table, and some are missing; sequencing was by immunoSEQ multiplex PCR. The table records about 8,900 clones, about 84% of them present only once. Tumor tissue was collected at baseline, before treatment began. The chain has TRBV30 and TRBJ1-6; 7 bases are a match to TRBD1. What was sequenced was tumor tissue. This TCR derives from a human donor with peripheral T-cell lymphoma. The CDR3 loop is CAWSADRLNSPLHF. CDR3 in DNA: TGTGCCTGGAGTGCGGACAGGCTGAATTCACCCCTCCACTTT.